This T cell receptor (beta chain) was captured by sequencing in a study of blood T cell repertoires in COVID-19. At the level of the study: From the United States, Italy and Spain came samples of acute and convalescent COVID-19. T cells, B-cell-depleted T cells, or PBMCs supplied cDNA or gDNA.

The authors' processing: Using reference gene primer amplification, nucleated cell counts were estimated. Method: immunoSEQ multiplex PCR; TCRdb's copy keeps in-frame clones and lacks some. For V, J and clone size, that table is used; D and trimming come from the DNA. The table includes 380,000 or so clones, roughly 90% detected once. Germline trimming cut 2 bases from V and 0 bases from J; bases unmatched to any gene: 8. There are 17 residues in the CDR3. Looked up from germline, CDR1 is MNHEY and CDR2 is SVGEGT. The sample was peripheral blood. This clonotype originated in a man between 40 and 49 years old with acute or convalescent COVID-19. J is TRBJ2-7 and V is TRBV6-2 or TRBV6-3, with 9 bases lining up with TRBD1. The CDR3 sequence: CASSYKITGGLSYEQYF. CDR3 nucleotide sequence: TGTGCCAGCAGTTACAAGATTACAGGGGGCCTCTCCTACGAGCAGTACTTC.